This T cell receptor beta chain was sequenced for a study of blood T cell repertoires in COVID-19 (dated by TCRdb to about 2020). Describing the broader study: The collaborator samples originated in the United States, Italy and Spain and spanned the acute and convalescent phases of COVID-19. The sample metadata nearly always contained a de-identified subject ID, COVID-19 status, age in years and sex. The samples were drawn from the first 160 participants of the ongoing ImmuneRACE study and from 950 to 1,500 subjects provided by 6 global collaborators. A freely available public database, intended as a resource for researchers studying the immune response to SARS-CoV-2, is where the repertoires were released. The material from the prospective study consisted of cDNA or gDNA derived from T cells, B-cell-depleted T cells, or PBMCs. HLA class I and class II types, where available, came from metadata supplied by the sample provider rather than from assay-based typing. The dataset comprised deeply sampled blood TCRbeta repertoires from subjects exposed to, actively infected with, or recovered from COVID-19.

Worth noting for this clone: The antigen it binds to is not known. No base quality information exists; no much larger clone differs at one position.

The immunoSEQ Assay, a bias-controlled multiplex PCR, was used to amplify TCRbeta CDR3 regions from genomic DNA. On the study's bioinformatics: The number of nucleated cells in each sample was estimated by amplification of reference gene primers within the assay. To quantify the absolute abundance of each unique TCRbeta CDR3 rearrangement, sequence reads were collapsed and filtered. For each sample, productive Simpson clonality was calculated as the square root of Simpson's diversity index over productive rearrangements. TCRdb took this table from immuneACCESS and kept in-frame rearrangements with V and J called. Such tables lack part of the clones; where checked against another copy, unresolved V genes explain under half of the gap, and the rest is unexplained. V, J and clone size were drawn from that table, and D and trimming were deduced from the DNA. Present in this sample are some 83,000 clones, approximately 87% of which were seen just once. Roughly 15% of the sample rests with the top ten.

The paper as a whole reports these results and caveats: The amount of clinical and demographic metadata varied by source and participant and was provided uncurated.

CDR1 and CDR2, looked up from the germline V gene, are MGHRA and YSYEKL. The CDR3, from cysteine to phenylalanine, totals 15 residues. Solely the CDR3 DNA is kept, with 45 bases framed from the first base. V ends up 0 bases short and J 2 bases short, with an unmatched junction base count of 2. Each collaborating institution followed its own protocols to collect whole blood in K2EDTA tubes. Collaborator samples were shipped for TCRbeta analysis as frozen whole blood, isolated PBMCs, or DNA extracted from either sample type. Sequencing was done on a sample of peripheral blood. The sequence joins TRBV4-1 to TRBJ2-5, with 8 central nucleotides matching TRBD2. The TCR comes from a man aged 80 or over in a cohort sampled during active COVID-19. The CDR3 corresponds to CASSQDGGGQETQYF. DNA sequence: TGCGCCAGCAGCCAAGACGGCGGGGGGCAAGAGACCCAGTACTTC.